The 25 T cell receptor beta chains listed next were all sequenced from one sample in a study of blood T cell repertoires in COVID-19. TCRdb's copy holds only in-frame clones and misses some; the assay was immunoSEQ multiplex PCR. The sample has approximately 300,000 clones, around nine tenths seen once. Sequencing was performed on peripheral blood. Receptor source: a woman in her 30s with COVID-19, enrolled during active disease.

The chain combines TRBV5-8 with TRBJ2-5; 7 bases fit TRBD1. Germline CDR1 SGHTS, CDR2 YDEGEE. This CDR3 spans 17 amino acids. The V segment lost 0 bases and the J segment 5 bases; nucleotides outside the gene matches: 13. CDR3 coding DNA: TGTGCCAGCAGCTTGGGAACAACCGGGACAGTGAGGGAGACCCAGTACTTC. It specifies CASSLGTTGTVRETQYF.

The chain employs TRBV5-1 and TRBJ2-2; D gene uncertain. CDR3 length: 16 residues. Germline CDR1 and CDR2: SGHRS and YFSETQ. Deletions cut 0 bases from V and 6 bases from J, with 15 bases between. The CDR3 DNA sequence: TGCGCCAGCAGCTTGGGCGTAGCACGAAACCCCGGGGAGCTGTTTTTT. It encodes CASSLGVARNPGELFF.

CDR3 sequence reads: CAWSEGRGTYGYTF. CDR3 in DNA: TGTGCCTGGAGTGAGGGCAGGGGGACCTATGGCTACACCTTC. The genes are TRBV30 and TRBJ1-2; 7 bases agree with TRBD1. From germline, CDR1 is GTSNPN and CDR2 SVGIG (reference sequence). The trim removed 1 base at V and 4 bases at J, leaving 6 bases unmatched. The CDR3 spans 14 residues.

This clone was seen repeatedly, ten times or more. The chain carries TRBV19 and TRBJ1-2; tentatively, D is TRBD1 (6 bases). V dropped 4 bases and J dropped 4 bases, with 16 bases sitting between them. The CDR3 totals 15 residues. Germline V gene lookup returns CDR1 LNHDA and CDR2 SQIVND (reference sequence). CDR3 residues: CASSTPDSATYGYTF. CDR3 sequence (DNA): TGTGCCAGTAGTACCCCGGACAGCGCGACCTATGGCTACACCTTC. Full variable domain (remainder filled in from reference TRBV19 and TRBJ1-2): DGGITQSPKYLFRKEGQNVTLSCEQNLNHDAMYWYRQDPGQGLRLIYYSQIVNDFQKGDIAEGYSVSREKKESFPLTVTSAQKNPTAFYLCASSTPDSATYGYTFGSGTRLTVV.

This rearrangement joins TRBV29-1 to TRBJ2-1; 7 bases are a match to TRBD2. The CDR3 runs to 15 residues. CDR1 SQVTM and CDR2 ANQGSEA come from the germline V gene. V dropped 0 bases and J dropped 4; count of bases not matched to a gene: 6. The CDR3 bases are TGCAGCGTTGAAGATCTTGGACTAGGGTACAATGAGCAGTTCTTC. It yields the protein CSVEDLGLGYNEQFF.

V and J are TRBV10-3 and TRBJ1-6; 7 bases map to TRBD1. In germline, CDR1 is ENHRY, CDR2 SYGVKD. With 10 bases clipped from V and 9 bases from J, the junction kept 6 bases outside the gene matches. CDR3 length: 12 amino acids. The CDR3 sequence: CATRQGSSPLHF. The CDR3 bases are TGTGCCACCAGACAGGGTAGTTCACCCCTCCACTTT.

The sample holds one count of this clone. This chain uses TRBV28 with TRBJ2-1; 7 bases match TRBD2. The CDR3 is 13 amino acids. J was trimmed by 5 bases and V by 3 bases; bases with no gene match: 1. Germline values: CDR1 MDHEN, CDR2 SYDVKM. The DNA for the CDR3 is TGTGCCAGCAGTTTTCTAGCGGACAATGAGCAGTTCTTC. Encoded protein: CASSFLADNEQFF.

This sequence joins TRBV10-3 and TRBJ1-3; 10 bases are a match to TRBD1. The CDR3 has 18 amino acids. The V segment lost 5 bases and the J segment 0 bases; nucleotides outside the gene matches: 10. CDR1 and CDR2 (germline): ENHRY, SYGVKD. CDR3 in amino acids: CAISYLGQGLFSGNTIYF. The CDR3 nucleotides are TGTGCCATCAGTTACCTGGGACAGGGGCTTTTCTCTGGAAACACCATATATTTT.

This clone was seen a handful of times. The chain employs TRBV7-8 and TRBJ1-1, with TRBD1 matching over 7 bases. CDR3 length equals 18 residues. The germline V gene encodes CDR1 SGHVS and CDR2 FQNEAQ. V lost 3 bases, J lost 0 bases, and 13 bases stayed unmatched. CDR3 residues: CASSLNKGQGVMNTEAFF. Written as DNA, the CDR3 is TGTGCCAGCAGCTTGAATAAGGGGCAGGGGGTGATGAACACTGAAGCTTTCTTT.

The gene calls are TRBV19 and TRBJ1-2; D not certain. The V end was cut by 6 bases, the J end by 8 bases, with 19 bases between. CDR3 length: 14 residues. Looked up from germline, CDR1 is LNHDA and CDR2 is SQIVND (reference sequence). CDR3 sequence: CASRLDGRREGYTF. The DNA of the CDR3 is TGTGCCAGTAGACTAGACGGCCGACGGGAAGGCTACACCTTC.

This chain joins TRBV29-1 and TRBJ1-5; 7 nucleotides agree with TRBD1. The CDR3 loop spans 13 amino acids. After removal of 1 base from V and 5 bases from J, the junction contained 2 bases not matched to a gene. The germline CDR1 and CDR2 sequences are SQVTM and ANQGSEA. CDR3 region: CSVEVQGDQPQHF. CDR3 sequence (DNA): TGCAGCGTTGAAGTTCAGGGGGATCAGCCCCAGCATTTT.

The chain carries TRBV19 and TRBJ1-6, with D possibly matching TRBD1 (5 bases). Germline loops: CDR1 LNHDA, CDR2 SQIVND (reference sequence). V lost 3 bases, J lost 10 bases, and 13 bases lay in between. The CDR3 loop spans 14 amino acids. Here the CDR3 reads CASSMGPTGSPLHF. CDR3 DNA: TGTGCCAGTAGTATGGGGCCAACCGGGTCACCCCTCCACTTT.

This chain uses TRBV9 with TRBJ2-5; TRBD2 aligns across 7 bases. The CDR3 consists of 17 residues. V trimming: 4 bases; J trimming: 0 bases; junction bases outside the gene matches: 12. The germline gives CDR1 SGDLS, CDR2 YYNGEE. The CDR3 protein is CASSPWGGSSYQETQYF. For the CDR3, the DNA is TGTGCCAGCAGCCCTTGGGGCGGGAGTTCGTACCAAGAGACCCAGTACTTC.

V gene TRBV12-5 combines with J gene TRBJ2-3; TRBD2 is a possible D gene (6 bases). Germline V lookup: CDR1 LGHNT, CDR2 FRNRAP. The CDR3 contains 13 residues. With 8 bases removed from V and 2 bases from J, the gap between germline ends came to 11 bases. The CDR3 DNA reads TGTGCTAGTTTGGAGGGAAACACAGATACGCAGTATTTT. This gives the protein CASLEGNTDTQYF. Supplemented by reference TRBV12-5 and TRBJ2-3, the full variable domain reads DARVTQTPRHKVTEMGQEVTMRCQPILGHNTVFWYRQTMMQGLELLAYFRNRAPLDDSGMPKDRFSAEMPDATLATLKIQPSEPRDSAVYFCASLEGNTDTQYFGPGTRLTVL.

This clone was counted a single time. The V and J genes are TRBV7-2 and TRBJ1-1; D remains ambiguous. V lost 5 bases and J 1 base, leaving 8 bases between the germline ends. Germline CDR1 and CDR2: SGHTA and FQGNSA. The CDR3 has 13 residues. The CDR3 is CASSPRGNTEAFF. The CDR3 DNA follows: TGTGCCAGCAGCCCCCGAGGGAACACTGAAGCTTTCTTT.

DNA for the CDR3: TGTGCCAGCAGCTTAGATACGGGACTAGCGATCCCAGATACGCAGTATTTT. It is translated as CASSLDTGLAIPDTQYF. The chain carries TRBV7-2 and TRBJ2-3, with 10 positions matching TRBD2. V shed 1 base, J shed 4 bases, and the junction held 8 bases outside the gene matches. CDR3 length: 17 amino acids. Germline-derived CDR1 and CDR2 are SGHTA and FQGNSA. The full variable domain, with the rest looked up from reference TRBV7-2 and TRBJ2-3, is GAGVSQSPSNKVTEKGKDVELRCDPISGHTALYWYRQSLGQGLEFLIYFQGNSAPDKSGLPSDRFSAERTGGSVSTLTIQRTQQEDSAVYLCASSLDTGLAIPDTQYFGPGTRLTVL.

The chain joins TRBV14 to TRBJ2-3; 8 nucleotides line up with TRBD1. V shed 6 bases, J shed 4 bases, and the junction held 3 bases outside the gene matches. The CDR3 spans 13 residues. CDR1 is SGHDN and CDR2 is FVKESK in the germline V gene. CDR3 sequence (DNA): TGTGCCAGCAGTCTACAGGGGGCAGATACGCAGTATTTT. Amino acid sequence: CASSLQGADTQYF.

The J gene is TRBJ2-5, the V gene TRBV24-1, with 11 bases fitting TRBD1. J lost 3 bases, V lost 5 bases, and 4 bases had no gene match. Per the germline V gene, CDR1 is KGHDR and CDR2 is SFDVKD. The CDR3 runs 15 residues. The CDR3 reads CATSAGTGGEETQYF. For the CDR3, the DNA is TGTGCCACCAGTGCAGGGACAGGGGGAGAAGAGACCCAGTACTTC.

The chain has TRBV7-3 and TRBJ1-6; tentative D call: TRBD1 (5 bases). V was clipped by 8 bases and J by 10 bases, with 18 bases between them. CDR3 length: 14 residues. The germline V gene encodes CDR1 SGHTA and CDR2 FQGTGA. The CDR3 is CASPRGNQGSPLHF. The DNA of the CDR3 is TGTGCCAGCCCCCGGGGGAACCAAGGGTCACCCCTCCACTTT.

V gene TRBV11-2 combines with J gene TRBJ2-3; TRBD2 agrees at 7 bases. Germline V gene lookup returns CDR1 SGHAT and CDR2 FQNNGV. The CDR3 covers 15 residues. J was trimmed by 5 bases and V by 7 bases; bases with no gene match: 12. For the CDR3, the DNA is TGTGCCAGCACCCACGGGCTAGCGGCCCTAGATACGCAGTATTTT. Residues: CASTHGLAALDTQYF.

The rearrangement uses TRBV4-3 and TRBJ1-6; 9 nucleotides match TRBD1. CDR1 and CDR2 from the germline V gene are LGHNA and YSLEER. The CDR3 runs to 15 residues. Trimming cost V 3 bases and J 3 bases; bases outside gene matches: 0. The DNA of the CDR3 is TGCGCCAGCAGCCAGGGACAGGGCTATAATTCACCCCTCCACTTT. It specifies CASSQGQGYNSPLHF.

The V and J genes are TRBV7-9 and TRBJ1-6; 10 bases match TRBD1. CDR3 length: 15 amino acids. After removal of 3 bases from V and 4 bases from J, the junction contained 0 bases not matched to a gene. Germline CDR1 SEHNR, CDR2 FQNEAQ (reference sequence). This CDR3 reads CASSLGQGYNSPLHF. CDR3 coding DNA: TGTGCCAGCAGCTTGGGACAGGGGTATAATTCACCCCTCCACTTT.

This chain joins TRBV6-4 and TRBJ2-3, with D tentatively TRBD2 (5 bases). The CDR3 consists of 15 residues. Germline lookup yields CDR1 MRHNA and CDR2 SNTAGT. The V and J ends lost 4 bases and 3 bases respectively, with 14 bases between them. CDR3 coding DNA: TGTGCCAGCAGTGGGAGCGGAGAAGGAACAGATACGCAGTATTTT. It specifies CASSGSGEGTDTQYF.

The CDR3 is CASSTDRGVSYEQYF. Written as DNA, the CDR3 is TGTGCCAGCAGTACGGACAGGGGCGTCTCCTACGAGCAGTACTTC. J is TRBJ2-7 and V is TRBV7-2; 9 bases fit TRBD1. The CDR3 contains 15 residues. V trimming: 6 bases; J trimming: 0 bases; junction bases outside the gene matches: 6. CDR1 and CDR2 (germline): SGHTA, FQGNSA. The full variable domain, its missing parts supplied by reference TRBV7-2 and TRBJ2-7, is GAGVSQSPSNKVTEKGKDVELRCDPISGHTALYWYRQSLGQGLEFLIYFQGNSAPDKSGLPSDRFSAERTGGSVSTLTIQRTQQEDSAVYLCASSTDRGVSYEQYFGPGTRLTVT.

CDR3 in amino acids: CASSWGTSGSLETQYF. For the CDR3, the DNA is TGTGCCAGCAGCTGGGGGACTAGCGGGAGTCTGGAGACCCAGTACTTC. The chain has TRBV6-2 or TRBV6-3 and TRBJ2-5; 14 bases are shared with TRBD2. CDR1 is MNHEY and CDR2 is SVGEGT in the germline V gene. V shed 6 bases and J 5 bases; nucleotides not matched to a gene: 8. The CDR3 totals 16 residues.